This record looks at one TCR beta chain sequence and its context. Tregs were sorted as CD4+CD25+CD127-/low cells. Semi-nested PCR with Nested Universal Primer A followed constant-region reverse priming of full-length variable regions. TCRdb fed the 5' RACE reads into MiXCR, producing one record per CDR3 protein. The sample holds fewer than 75,000 distinct CDR3 sequences, 26% seen once. V lost 7 bases, J lost 13 bases, and 11 bases stayed unmatched. CDR3 size: 13 residues. The germline CDR1 and CDR2 sequences are MNHEY and SVGEGT. The chain links TRBV6-2 or TRBV6-3 to TRBJ2-1, with 9 bases lining up with TRBD1. The specimen sequenced was tumor-infiltrating Tregs sorted from the breast tumor. This sequence was found in a female donor with breast cancer. The CDR3 bases are TGTGCCAGCACCCCCGGGGACAGGGCCCTCCAGTTCTTC. Translation gives CASTPGDRALQFF.